The T cell receptor (beta chain) described here comes from a study of early T cells in non-severe SARS-CoV-2 infection. Study at large: Chains stayed unpaired after sequencing of bulk RNA from unsorted whole blood.

The CDR3 extends over 15 amino acids. Germline V lookup: CDR1 SGHAT, CDR2 FQNNGV. V was clipped by 6 bases and J by 4 bases, with 18 bases between them. Many counts were recorded for this clonotype. Its target is not known. Study-wide results and caveats: A preference for anti-spike CD8 responses marked VDJdb matching, which missed private and CD4 specificities.

The TCR library protocol was used to attach unique molecular identifiers. These identifiers were attached to individual cDNA molecules. One entry per CDR3 protein results from TCRdb running MiXCR on the 5' RACE reads. This sample yields 30,000 to 40,000 distinct CDR3 sequences, of which 5.7% are seen a single time; about 5.3% belongs to the top ten. V is TRBV11-2 and J is TRBJ2-5, with a possible D match to TRBD2 (6 bases). Sequencing was done on a sample of whole blood. This sequence originates from an adult who was a healthcare worker with PCR-confirmed SARS-CoV-2 infection or an uninfected control (not recorded which). For the CDR3, the DNA is TGTGCCAGCAGTCAGAGCCGGGCGGGACGAGAGACCCAGTACTTC. It translates to CASSQSRAGRETQYF.